The sequence of this T cell receptor (beta chain) was determined in a study of T cell responses to AZD1222 COVID-19 vaccine. General study findings and limits: Donors were chiefly white British, with a greater number of females, and clonal diversity was perhaps underestimated. Breadth and depth of Spike-specific TCRs rose after two AZD1222 doses. Nearly half of unique spike-specific TCRs reportedly avoided B.1.351 and B.1.1.7 mutated regions. Vaccine-associated CD4 TCRs spanned spike, dominant at 160-218 and 743-854.

Libraries were prepared by immunoSEQ multiplex PCR; TCRdb keeps only in-frame clonotypes and omits some of them. Counted here are 100,000 to 150,000 clones, around 87% occurring once; the ten biggest clones make up 1.2%. A note on this clone: Its specificity is not known.

The source material was peripheral blood, sampled on day 0 of AZD1222 vaccination. This clonotype was obtained from an adult in good health.

CDR3: CASSVEANSPLHF. Written as DNA, the CDR3 is TGTGCCAGCAGCGTAGAAGCGAATTCACCCCTCCACTTT. The chain combines TRBV9 with TRBJ1-6; D is unclear. Germline values: CDR1 SGDLS, CDR2 YYNGEE. The CDR3 runs to 13 residues. Trimming shortened V by 0 bases and J by 7 bases, and 5 bases separated the two germline ends.